Many counts were recorded for the clone carrying this T cell receptor (beta chain). Its antigen is undetermined. The germline V gene encodes CDR1 SGHTA and CDR2 FQGNSA. The J segment lost 6 bases and the V segment lost 3 bases, leaving 7 bases of the junction unmatched. The CDR3 is 14 residues long. These data belong to a study of T cells after yellow fever vaccination. Study-level results: The booster saw the reappearance of most primary-vaccination clones (around 96% CD4, 80% to 90% CD8). The secondary T-cell response peaked on day 5, not day 15, but was weaker. There was a small share of clonotypes that showed up in both the CD4 and CD8 compartments.

5'RACE template switching added a universal primer site and UMIs to TCR cDNA. TCRdb analysed the 5' RACE reads with MiXCR anew, one entry per CDR3 protein. The sample has 300,000 to 400,000 distinct CDR3 sequences, approximately 5.7% seen once; the top ten hold over 14%. The sample here was PBMCs, taken 5 days after the yellow fever booster vaccination. The clonotype originates from a man aged 25 to 40 who received the YFV17D yellow fever vaccine. This chain connects TRBV7-2 to TRBJ2-7, with TRBD1 identical over 8 bases. This chain's CDR3 is CASSFSAQGGEQYF. In DNA, the CDR3 is TGTGCCAGCAGCTTTTCGGCACAGGGGGGCGAGCAGTACTTC.